A single sample is the source of the 14 T cell receptor beta chains below, sequenced in a study of identical twins. TCRdb re-called the 5' RACE reads with MiXCR, one entry per CDR3 protein. The sample records a few hundred thousand distinct CDR3 sequences, approximately 9.6% being singletons. These same records also appear under a second study, on yellow fever vaccine responses in identical twins.

Sequenced: PBMCs. Every receptor here comes from a woman under 30 in good health.

The chain uses TRBV28 and TRBJ2-5; D not certain. Germline CDR1 reads MDHEN; CDR2 reads SYDVKM. Trimming stripped 6 bases from V and 9 bases from J, with 14 bases between. The CDR3 runs to 12 residues. CDR3 amino acids: CASSQPLLPQYF. CDR3 nucleotides: TGTGCCAGCAGCCAGCCCCTTCTGCCCCAGTACTTC.

This clonotype was detected ten times or more. The chain combines TRBV5-4 with TRBJ1-4, with unresolved D. Deletions cut 4 bases from V and 8 bases from J, with 12 bases between. Germline V gives CDR1 SGHNT, CDR2 YYREEE (reference sequence). The CDR3 has 13 residues. CDR3 sequence reads: CASSQSPQEKLFF. CDR3 nucleotides: TGTGCCAGCAGCCAAAGCCCACAGGAAAAACTGTTTTTT.

There are a few counts of this clonotype. The rearrangement uses TRBV3-1 and TRBJ2-7; D call uncertain. The CDR3 is 12 residues long. Germline CDR1 reads LGHDT; CDR2 reads YNNKEL (reference sequence). V was cut by 8 bases and J by 2 bases, with 10 bases left in between. The CDR3 here is CASRHRTYEQYF. CDR3 sequence (DNA): TGTGCCAGCCGTCACCGCACCTACGAGCAGTACTTC.

The chain carries TRBV7-2 and TRBJ2-7; D not resolved. The CDR3 consists of 14 residues. Trimming removed 6 bases at V and 2 bases at J, with 14 bases between. CDR1 is SGHTA and CDR2 is FQGNSA in the germline V gene. The CDR3 here is CASSLRTATYEQYF. In nucleotides, the CDR3 is TGTGCCAGCAGTTTACGCACGGCCACCTACGAGCAGTACTTC.

This clonotype was counted ten times or more. The V gene is TRBV6-1, the J gene TRBJ2-7, with TRBD2 identical over 8 bases. Per the germline V gene, CDR1 is MNHNS and CDR2 is SASEGT. The CDR3 contains 14 residues. With V trimmed by 4 bases and J by 6 bases, 8 bases remained unmatched. DNA for the CDR3: TGTGCCAGCAGTGTCCCGGGACTAGTCCCCGAGCAGTACTTC. Protein product: CASSVPGLVPEQYF.

This clonotype was counted many times. The chain uses TRBV4-3 and TRBJ2-7; no clear D. V was trimmed by 3 bases and J by 5 bases, leaving 11 bases between them. The CDR3 is made up of 13 amino acids. Germline CDR1 LGHNA, CDR2 YSLEER. The CDR3 sequence: CASSHGSSDEQYF. In DNA, the CDR3 is TGCGCCAGCAGCCACGGTTCATCCGACGAGCAGTACTTC.

This clonotype showed up just a few times. The chain has TRBV20-1 and TRBJ2-7, with D uncertain. The CDR3 has 12 residues. Looked up from germline, CDR1 is DFQATT and CDR2 is SNEGSKA (reference sequence). The V end lost 3 bases, the J end lost 5 bases, and 11 bases lay between the germline ends. CDR3 coding DNA: TGCAGTGCTAGTCGCAGAGGCCACGAGCAGTACTTC. Translated, it gives CSASRRGHEQYF.

This sequence joins TRBV6-1 and TRBJ2-7; 7 nucleotides line up with TRBD1. The CDR3 contains 14 residues. V lost 3 bases and J lost 1; bases outside the gene matches: 3. Germline V CDR1 and CDR2: MNHNS, SASEGT. CDR3 nucleotide sequence: TGTGCCAGCAGTGACGGACAGGTATCCTACGAGCAGTACTTC. It specifies CASSDGQVSYEQYF.

This clonotype was picked up many times. The rearrangement uses TRBV24-1 and TRBJ2-5; D unresolved. CDR3 size: 15 residues. CDR1 KGHDR and CDR2 SFDVKD come from the germline V gene. Between the trimmed V and J ends, which lost 3 bases and 3 bases, there was a span of 13 bases. The CDR3 nucleotides read TGTGCCACCAGTGATACAGCGAGAGAGAAAGAGACCCAGTACTTC. Translated: CATSDTAREKETQYF.

This clonotype was counted ten times or more. The gene calls are TRBV5-1 and TRBJ2-1, with 8 bases aligning to TRBD1. The CDR3 totals 15 residues. CDR1 and CDR2 (germline): SGHRS, YFSETQ. The junction had 8 bases not matched to a gene; V was cut back by 0 bases and J by 9 bases. The CDR3: CASSLVAGGEVEQFF. DNA of the CDR3: TGCGCCAGCAGCTTGGTGGCAGGGGGCGAGGTTGAGCAGTTCTTC.

The V call is TRBV7-9, the J call TRBJ2-3; 8 bases align to TRBD1. Germline V CDR1 and CDR2: SEHNR, FQNEAQ (reference sequence). The CDR3 has 16 amino acids. V trimming: 5 bases; J trimming: 4 bases; junction bases outside the gene matches: 11. The CDR3 reads CASSLYLGQGADTQYF. In nucleotides, the CDR3 is TGTGCCAGCAGCCTGTACCTCGGACAGGGCGCAGATACGCAGTATTTT.

This clonotype was counted ten times or more. The V and J genes are TRBV29-1 and TRBJ1-3, with 8 bases matching TRBD1. With 6 bases clipped from V and 3 bases from J, the junction kept 7 bases outside the gene matches. Germline V gene sequence: CDR1 SQVTM, CDR2 ANQGSEA. The CDR3 loop spans 14 amino acids. DNA for the CDR3: TGCAGCGTCCTGACAGGGGAACTTGGAAACACCATATATTTT. It translates to CSVLTGELGNTIYF.

This clonotype was counted many times. CDR3 in DNA: TGCGCCAGCAGCTTGTTTCCGACAGGGTGGGGGAACACTGAAGCTTTCTTT. Translating gives CASSLFPTGWGNTEAFF. The rearrangement links TRBV5-1 to TRBJ1-1; TRBD1 aligns across 7 bases. Germline V gene lookup returns CDR1 SGHRS and CDR2 YFSETQ. V trimming: 1 base; J trimming: 1 base; junction bases outside the gene matches: 10. The CDR3 sequence is 17 residues long.

The chain has TRBV30 and TRBJ2-6, with D possibly being TRBD1 (6 bases). From germline, CDR1 is GTSNPN and CDR2 SVGIG (reference sequence). CDR3 length: 17 residues. V lost 1 base, J lost 0 bases, and 13 bases lay in between. CDR3 sequence reads: CAWSDFQGLSGANVLTF. The CDR3 DNA reads TGTGCCTGGAGTGATTTTCAGGGGCTCTCTGGGGCCAACGTCCTGACTTTC.